In this sample, the clone carrying this TCR beta chain turned up many times. This record comes from a study of human T cells and chemical hapten exposure. With V trimmed by 2 bases and J by 5 bases, 5 bases remained unmatched. CDR3 length: 13 amino acids. Germline-derived CDR1 and CDR2 are GTSNPN and SVGIG (reference sequence). TCRdb independently ran MiXCR on the RACE reads; one entry per CDR3 protein. The table has about 190,000 distinct CDR3 sequences, approximately 26% seen once. The time point denotes: patch test 3, about 24 weeks after DPC sensitization. Treatment: therapeutic diphenylcyclopropenone sensitization with weekly scalp DPC.

The specimen comprised whole blood, sampled in connection with sensitization to the hapten diphenylcyclopropenone (DPC). This sequence originates from a woman aged 40-49 years with alopecia areata. Some clones in this sample may be carry-over from other donors' samples. The V gene is TRBV30, the J gene TRBJ2-5, with TRBD2 matching over 7 bases. The CDR3, as DNA: TGTGCCTGGAGTTACGGGACTACGGAGACCCAGTACTTC. This gives the protein CAWSYGTTETQYF.